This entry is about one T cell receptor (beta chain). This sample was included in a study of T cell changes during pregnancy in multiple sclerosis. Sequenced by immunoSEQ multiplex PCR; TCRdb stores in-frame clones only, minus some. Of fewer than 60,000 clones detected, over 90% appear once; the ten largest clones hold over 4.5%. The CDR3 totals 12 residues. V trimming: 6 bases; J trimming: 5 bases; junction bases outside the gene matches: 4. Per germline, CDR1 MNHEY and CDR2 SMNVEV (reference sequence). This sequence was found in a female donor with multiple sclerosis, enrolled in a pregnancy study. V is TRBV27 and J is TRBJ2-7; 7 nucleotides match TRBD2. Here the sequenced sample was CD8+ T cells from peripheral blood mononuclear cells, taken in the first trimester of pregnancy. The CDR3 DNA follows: TGTGCCAGCAGAGCCGGGGGGAACGAGCAGTACTTC. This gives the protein CASRAGGNEQYF.